Shown below are 27 T cell receptor beta chains from a single sample sequenced in a study of early T cells in non-severe SARS-CoV-2 infection. One entry per CDR3 protein, called by TCRdb with MiXCR from the 5' RACE reads. The sample includes 60,000 to 90,000 distinct CDR3 sequences, approximately 16% of them seen just once. The sample comprised whole blood. The receptors stem from an adult who was a healthcare worker with PCR-confirmed SARS-CoV-2 infection or an uninfected control (not recorded which).

The table lists this clonotype with a few counts. V is TRBV27 and J is TRBJ2-1, with a weak D call TRBD2 (6 bases). V was shortened by 3 bases and J by 3 bases, with 9 bases between the two germline ends. The CDR3 has 14 residues. Germline loops: CDR1 MNHEY, CDR2 SMNVEV (reference sequence). CDR3 residues: CASSFWRDYNEQFF. The CDR3 DNA follows: TGTGCCAGCAGTTTCTGGCGGGACTACAATGAGCAGTTCTTC.

The chain carries TRBV12-3 or TRBV12-4 and TRBJ2-5; TRBD1 might be the D (5 bases). Trimming pared 5 bases from V and 4 bases from J, leaving 17 bases between. The CDR3 covers 15 residues. The CDR3 nucleotides read TGTGCCAGCAGTCCCAGGGCCCTTAACGGAGAGACCCAGTACTTC. Its protein is CASSPRALNGETQYF.

The chain couples TRBV20-1 to TRBJ2-5, with 10 bases that match TRBD1. In germline, CDR1 is DFQATT, CDR2 SNEGSKA (reference sequence). The ends lost 6 bases at V and 2 bases at J; junction bases unmatched: 3. This CDR3 is 13 amino acids long. The CDR3 DNA follows: TGCAGTGCAGGACAGGGGGGACAAGAGACCCAGTACTTC. Its translation: CSAGQGGQETQYF.

The chain couples TRBV6-6 to TRBJ1-2; the match to TRBD1 covers 7 bases. Trimming removed 0 bases from V and 0 bases from J; junction bases left unmatched: 7. The CDR3 consists of 17 residues. Germline loops: CDR1 MNHNY, CDR2 SVGAGI (reference sequence). In DNA, the CDR3 is TGTGCCAGCAGTTACTCCCCCGGGACAGCCGCTAACTATGGCTACACCTTC. It yields the protein CASSYSPGTAANYGYTF.

This chain joins TRBV14 and TRBJ1-4, with D possibly being TRBD1 (5 bases). There are 14 residues in the CDR3. V lost 5 bases to trimming and J lost 2 bases, with 9 bases between them. Germline V CDR1 and CDR2: SGHDN, FVKESK. The CDR3 DNA reads as TGTGCCAGCAGCGGTGGGGCCACTAATGAAAAACTGTTTTTT. This translates into CASSGGATNEKLFF.

The chain recombines TRBV12-5 with TRBJ2-1; TRBD2 matches 9 bases. CDR1 and CDR2 (germline): LGHNT, FRNRAP. The CDR3 length is 15 residues. Losses at the gene ends were 6 bases for V and 4 bases for J; bases not matched to a gene: 7. The CDR3 DNA reads as TGTGCTAGTGGCCCCAGCGGGGGGTTGTACAATGAGCAGTTCTTC. Its translation is CASGPSGGLYNEQFF.

J is TRBJ2-5 and V is TRBV11-2; possibly TRBD1 for D (5 bases). This CDR3 contains 14 residues. Germline V CDR1 and CDR2: SGHAT, FQNNGV. V lost 5 bases and J lost 4, with 14 bases in between. CDR3 amino acids: CASSPQGGVETQYF. In DNA, the CDR3 is TGTGCCAGCAGCCCTCAGGGTGGAGTAGAGACCCAGTACTTC.

The chain is built from TRBV29-1 and TRBJ2-5; D possibly uses TRBD1 or TRBD2 (5 bases each). The ends were cut back, 1 base at V and 4 bases at J, with 10 bases in the middle. Germline V gene lookup returns CDR1 SQVTM and CDR2 ANQGSEA. The CDR3 is 13 amino acids. The CDR3 DNA sequence: TGCAGCGTTGAAGGGACGAGGGGAGAGACCCAGTACTTC. It encodes CSVEGTRGETQYF.

The chain is built from TRBV29-1 and TRBJ1-1; TRBD1 is a possible D gene (6 bases). Germline V gene sequence: CDR1 SQVTM, CDR2 ANQGSEA. This CDR3 region has 16 residues. V gave up 7 bases and J gave up 6 bases, with 27 bases separating them. Written as DNA, the CDR3 is TGCAGCGCCCAACGGGGGCCCGGAGCTGATGGAGCTGAAGCTTTCTTT. Its translation: CSAQRGPGADGAEAFF.

A few counts support this clonotype. The V gene is TRBV12-3 or TRBV12-4, the J gene TRBJ2-3; the match to TRBD2 covers 8 bases. After removal of 3 bases from V and 11 bases from J, the junction contained 10 bases not matched to a gene. This CDR3 is built from 14 residues. DNA for the CDR3: TGTGCCAGCAGTTTTGCGGGAGGCCGTGGGAAGCAGTATTTT. Protein: CASSFAGGRGKQYF.

This clonotype has at least ten counts. This chain connects TRBV7-6 to TRBJ2-5; possible D gene TRBD2, 6 bases. Per germline, CDR1 SGHVS and CDR2 FNYEAQ. CDR3 size: 17 residues. The V end lost 1 base, the J end lost 1 base, and 16 bases lay between the germline ends. The CDR3 DNA is TGTGCCAGCAGCTTAGGGGGCCTAGGAGGGGCCCAAGAGACCCAGTACTTC. Translating gives CASSLGGLGGAQETQYF.

The table lists this clonotype with a few counts. This chain uses TRBV28 with TRBJ1-5; D is ambiguous. The CDR3 length is 13 residues. Per germline, CDR1 MDHEN and CDR2 SYDVKM. V shed 7 bases and J shed 6 bases, with 13 bases lying between them. CDR3 nucleotide sequence: TGTGCCAGCACCACCTCGAGTTCTCAGCCCCAGCATTTT. It specifies CASTTSSSQPQHF.

The chain has TRBV11-1 and TRBJ2-3; D is uncertain. The V end lost 9 bases, the J end lost 0 bases, and 4 bases lay between the germline ends. Germline CDR1 SGHAT, CDR2 FQDESV (reference sequence). The CDR3 is made up of 11 amino acids. CDR3 in amino acids: CASESTDTQYF. CDR3 sequence (DNA): TGTGCCAGTGAGAGCACAGATACGCAGTATTTT. Full variable domain (missing parts from reference TRBV11-1 and TRBJ2-3): EAEVAQSPRYKITEKSQAVAFWCDPISGHATLYWYRQILGQGPELLVQFQDESVVDDSQLPKDRFSAERLKGVDSTLKIQPAELGDSAMYLCASESTDTQYFGPGTRLTVL.

This clonotype has only a few counts. This rearrangement joins TRBV7-8 to TRBJ2-3, with D perhaps given as TRBD1 or TRBD2 (5 bases each). V lost 1 base, J lost 4 bases, and 12 bases lay in between. Germline CDR1 reads SGHVS; CDR2 reads FQNEAQ. This CDR3 comprises 15 residues. CDR3 in amino acids: CASSLGAGSADTQYF. The CDR3 DNA reads as TGTGCCAGCAGCTTAGGGGCAGGGAGCGCAGATACGCAGTATTTT.

J is TRBJ1-1 and V is TRBV9; no reliable D call. This CDR3 contains 15 residues. The V end lost 2 bases, the J end lost 3 bases, and 14 bases lay between the germline ends. Germline CDR1 is SGDLS and CDR2 is YYNGEE. The CDR3 nucleotides read TGTGCCAGCAGCGTTTGGAGTGGATGGGACACTGAAGCTTTCTTT. Protein: CASSVWSGWDTEAFF.

This clonotype was counted between two and nine times. The V and J genes are TRBV6-5 and TRBJ2-3, with D possibly matching TRBD2 (5 bases). Between the trimmed V and J ends, which lost 0 bases and 0 bases, there was a span of 13 bases. This CDR3 spans 17 amino acids. Per the germline V gene, CDR1 is MNHEY and CDR2 is SVGAGI. The CDR3 sequence is CASSYSTFGISTDTQYF. The DNA of the CDR3 is TGTGCCAGCAGTTACTCGACTTTCGGGATTAGCACAGATACGCAGTATTTT.

In its sample, this clonotype was seen many times. This chain connects TRBV18 to TRBJ2-7, with unresolved D. V was clipped by 0 bases and J by 7 bases, with 16 bases between them. This CDR3 region has 15 residues. In germline, CDR1 is KGHSH, CDR2 LQKENI. The CDR3 protein is CASSPPGSRGEEQYF. Here the CDR3 DNA reads TGTGCCAGCTCACCACCGGGTAGTCGAGGAGAGGAGCAGTACTTC.

The chain combines TRBV28 with TRBJ1-6; 8 bases are shared with TRBD1. V was pared by 7 bases and J by 1 base, with 3 bases of the junction left unmatched. Germline assignment: CDR1 MDHEN and CDR2 SYDVKM. This CDR3 comprises 15 residues. CDR3 in amino acids: CASIQGASYNSPLHF. CDR3 DNA: TGTGCCAGCATTCAGGGGGCTTCCTATAATTCACCCCTCCACTTT.

The chain carries TRBV5-6 and TRBJ1-5; 10 bases are a match to TRBD1. This CDR3 is 15 amino acids long. Germline CDR1 and CDR2: SGHDT and YYEEEE. V was clipped by 4 bases and J by 5 bases; unmatched bases: 6. As DNA, the CDR3 is TGTGCCAGCAGCGGGGACAGGGGTGGCGATCAGCCCCAGCATTTT. As protein: CASSGDRGGDQPQHF.

This clonotype was seen more than once but under ten times. This chain links TRBV3-1 with TRBJ2-1; the match to TRBD1 covers 11 bases. V was clipped by 4 bases and J by 10 bases; unmatched bases: 3. Germline V lookup: CDR1 LGHDT, CDR2 YNNKEL (reference sequence). CDR3 length equals 13 residues. The CDR3 here is CASSRGTGGEQFF. CDR3 in DNA: TGTGCCAGCAGCCGTGGGACAGGGGGGGAGCAGTTCTTC.

This clonotype was seen more than once but under ten times. This chain connects TRBV28 to TRBJ1-3, with 7 positions matching TRBD1. Germline assignment: CDR1 MDHEN and CDR2 SYDVKM. The CDR3 length is 17 residues. V shed 6 bases, J shed 0 bases, and the junction held 11 bases outside the gene matches. This CDR3 is CASRRGTAIRSGNTIYF. Written as DNA, the CDR3 is TGTGCCAGCAGGCGTGGGACAGCGATTCGCTCTGGAAACACCATATATTTT.

The rearrangement joins TRBV4-2 to TRBJ1-6; D may be TRBD1 (5 bases). CDR1 is LGHNA, CDR2 YNFKEQ, per germline. With 1 base removed from V and 7 bases from J, the gap between germline ends came to 26 bases. The CDR3 is 20 amino acids. The CDR3 DNA reads TGTGCCAGCAGCCAAGTGCCGGACAAAAGGGCTGTTAGTTACAATTCACCCCTCCACTTT. This encodes CASSQVPDKRAVSYNSPLHF.

To note about this clonotype: No conserved phenylalanine or tryptophan ends this CDR3, so it is likely a read error. Because the CDR3's place on the DNA is in doubt, the DNA is left out and the CDR3 is given as listed by TCRdb. The chain carries TRBV7-9 and TRBJ1-1; the D segment call TRBD1 is taken from the table without a DNA check. With termini counted, the CDR3 has 12 amino acids. Germline-derived CDR1 and CDR2 are SEHNR and FQNEAQ (reference sequence). CDR3 protein: CASSLERGVGQL.

At least ten counts were recorded for this clonotype. This rearrangement joins TRBV24-1 to TRBJ2-3; D is unresolved. V was cut by 5 bases and J by 2 bases, with 13 bases left in between. In germline, CDR1 is KGHDR, CDR2 SFDVKD. The CDR3 runs 15 residues. Written as DNA, the CDR3 is TGTGCCACCAGTGCCCGGACCCTTCTCACAGATACGCAGTATTTT. Amino acid sequence: CATSARTLLTDTQYF.

V usage is TRBV4-2 and J usage is TRBJ2-1; a weak D match, TRBD1 (5 bases). Germline values: CDR1 LGHNA, CDR2 YNFKEQ. There are 13 residues in the CDR3. Trimming pared 1 base from V and 8 bases from J, leaving 9 bases between. Here the CDR3 reads CASSQGGGDEQFF. The DNA of the CDR3 is TGTGCCAGCAGCCAAGGGGGCGGCGATGAGCAGTTCTTC.

This clonotype has a handful of counts. V is TRBV29-1 and J is TRBJ1-5; D is unresolved. The germline V and J ends were trimmed by 7 bases and 0 bases, with 10 bases remaining between them. The CDR3 length is 13 residues. Per the germline V gene, CDR1 is SQVTM and CDR2 is ANQGSEA. CDR3 loop: CSARTHSNQPQHF. The CDR3 DNA is TGCAGCGCCAGAACCCATAGCAATCAGCCCCAGCATTTT.

V usage is TRBV7-2 and J usage is TRBJ1-5; no reliable D call. Germline CDR1 is SGHTA and CDR2 is FQGNSA. The CDR3 spans 14 residues. Trimming took 4 bases from V and 0 from J, leaving 7 bases between them. CDR3 bases: TGTGCCAGCAGCTCCCATGATAGCAATCAGCCCCAGCATTTT. Protein product: CASSSHDSNQPQHF.